A selection of T cell receptor beta chains follows, all from one sample in a study of technical replicates of blood from a few donors. This table comes from immunoSEQ multiplex PCR, and its TCRdb copy is limited to in-frame clones, with some not included. The sample shows around 80,000 clones, about 91% of them seen only once. The sequencing input was T cells isolated from PBMCs. The source is a human donor in good health. Both conserved end residues are part of each CDR3. The D gene is left open where the match is weak. Clone size appears in some rows only: once, few, many, or a class for an expanded clone.

CDR3 protein: CASSTTGLNEQFF
CDR3 DNA: TGTGCCAGTAGTACGACAGGGCTCAATGAGCAGTTCTTC
D gene: TRBD1
J gene: TRBJ2-1
V gene: TRBV19
clone size: .

CDR3 protein: CASSPQGAEAFF
CDR3 DNA: TGTGCCAGCTCACCACAAGGGGCTGAAGCTTTCTTT
D gene: .
J gene: TRBJ1-1
V gene: TRBV18
clone size: .

CDR3 protein: CASSLAPGNEQFF
CDR3 DNA: TGTGCCAGCAGCTTAGCGCCCGGGAATGAGCAGTTCTTC
D gene: .
J gene: TRBJ2-1
V gene: TRBV7-7
clone size: .

CDR3 protein: CASSPRTSGRNNEQFF
CDR3 DNA: TGTGCCAGCAGCCCTCGGACTAGCGGGAGAAACAATGAGCAGTTCTTC
D gene: TRBD2
J gene: TRBJ2-1
V gene: TRBV11-2
clone size: .

CDR3 protein: CASSLGGGGRETQYF
CDR3 DNA: TGTGCCAGCAGCTTAGGTGGAGGGGGCAGGGAGACCCAGTACTTC
D gene: .
J gene: TRBJ2-5
V gene: TRBV11-2
clone size: .

CDR3 protein: CASSPRTVNTEAFF
CDR3 DNA: TGCGCCAGCAGCCCACGGACAGTGAACACTGAAGCTTTCTTT
D gene: .
J gene: TRBJ1-1
V gene: TRBV4-3
clone size: .

CDR3 protein: CASTVGNTEAFF
CDR3 DNA: TGTGCCAGTACTGTTGGGAACACTGAAGCTTTCTTT
D gene: .
J gene: TRBJ1-1
V gene: TRBV6-6
clone size: once

CDR3 protein: CASSELTDREDTEAFF
CDR3 DNA: TGCGCCAGCAGTGAGCTCACGGACAGGGAGGACACTGAAGCTTTCTTT
D gene: TRBD1
J gene: TRBJ1-1
V gene: TRBV10-2
clone size: few

CDR3 protein: CASSKQGGETQYF
CDR3 DNA: TGTGCCAGTAGCAAACAGGGGGGTGAGACCCAGTACTTC
D gene: TRBD1
J gene: TRBJ2-5
V gene: TRBV19
clone size: .

CDR3 protein: CASSLSRGANTEAFF
CDR3 DNA: TGTGCCAGCAGTTTAAGCAGGGGGGCGAACACTGAAGCTTTCTTT
D gene: TRBD1
J gene: TRBJ1-1
V gene: TRBV27
clone size: .

CDR3 protein: CASNLWTSGPSSYEQYF
CDR3 DNA: TGCGCCAGCAATCTATGGACTAGCGGACCAAGCTCCTACGAGCAGTACTTC
D gene: TRBD2
J gene: TRBJ2-7
V gene: TRBV4-1
clone size: .

CDR3 protein: CASSLIDSFYEQYF
CDR3 DNA: TGTGCCAGCAGTTTAATAGACAGCTTCTACGAGCAGTACTTC
D gene: .
J gene: TRBJ2-7
V gene: TRBV28
clone size: .

CDR3 protein: CASSQESVSYTF
CDR3 DNA: TGTGCCAGCAGCCAAGAATCGGTTAGCTACACCTTC
D gene: .
J gene: TRBJ1-2
V gene: TRBV4-2
clone size: .

CDR3 protein: CASSLTPGNTEAFF
CDR3 DNA: TGTGCCAGCAGCTTAACACCCGGGAACACTGAAGCTTTCTTT
D gene: .
J gene: TRBJ1-1
V gene: TRBV7-3
clone size: .

CDR3 protein: CARTGSNQPQHF
CDR3 DNA: TGTGCCAGGACAGGATCTAATCAGCCCCAGCATTTT
D gene: .
J gene: TRBJ1-5
V gene: TRBV28
clone size: .

CDR3 protein: CASRLNRDRETDTQYF
CDR3 DNA: TGTGCCAGCAGACTTAACCGGGACAGGGAGACAGATACGCAGTATTTT
D gene: TRBD1
J gene: TRBJ2-3
V gene: TRBV2
clone size: once

CDR3 protein: CASSEGTDTGELFF
CDR3 DNA: TGTGCCAGCAGTGAAGGGACAGACACCGGGGAGCTGTTTTTT
D gene: .
J gene: TRBJ2-2
V gene: TRBV6-1
clone size: .

CDR3 protein: CASSPRTDYNTGELFF
CDR3 DNA: TGTGCCAGCAGCCCCCGGACAGACTACAACACCGGGGAGCTGTTTTTT
D gene: .
J gene: TRBJ2-2
V gene: TRBV7-2
clone size: few

CDR3 protein: CASSGDNSEETQYF
CDR3 DNA: TGTGCCAGCAGCGGGGACAACAGCGAAGAGACCCAGTACTTC
D gene: .
J gene: TRBJ2-5
V gene: TRBV9
clone size: .

CDR3 protein: CASSPGPIRSNTGELFF
CDR3 DNA: TGTGCCAGCAGCCCAGGGCCCATTCGTTCGAACACCGGGGAGCTGTTTTTT
D gene: .
J gene: TRBJ2-2
V gene: TRBV7-3
clone size: .

CDR3 protein: CASSDRVISYEQYF
CDR3 DNA: TGTGCCAGTTCGGACAGGGTTATATCCTACGAGCAGTACTTC
D gene: TRBD1
J gene: TRBJ2-7
V gene: TRBV6-1
clone size: once

CDR3 protein: CASSVGGGAEGYTF
CDR3 DNA: TGTGCCAGCAGCGTAGGAGGGGGCGCGGAGGGCTACACCTTC
D gene: TRBD1
J gene: TRBJ1-2
V gene: TRBV5-4
clone size: .

CDR3 protein: CASSLDWNTEAFF
CDR3 DNA: TGTGCCAGCAGCTTGGACTGGAACACTGAAGCTTTCTTT
D gene: .
J gene: TRBJ1-1
V gene: TRBV11-2
clone size: .

CDR3 protein: CASSYQLANTDTQYF
CDR3 DNA: TGTGCCAGCAGTTACCAACTAGCTAACACAGATACGCAGTATTTT
D gene: .
J gene: TRBJ2-3
V gene: TRBV6-5
clone size: .

CDR3 protein: CASSPGLAGEYEQFF
CDR3 DNA: TGTGCCAGCAGTCCGGGACTAGCGGGAGAGTATGAGCAGTTCTTC
D gene: TRBD2
J gene: TRBJ2-1
V gene: TRBV6-6
clone size: .

CDR3 protein: CASSRDNAGTEAFF
CDR3 DNA: TGCGCCAGCAGCAGGGACAATGCAGGCACTGAAGCTTTCTTT
D gene: .
J gene: TRBJ1-1
V gene: TRBV5-1
clone size: .

CDR3 protein: CASRRDETQYF
CDR3 DNA: TGTGCCAGCAGGAGGGATGAGACCCAGTACTTC
D gene: .
J gene: TRBJ2-5
V gene: TRBV2
clone size: few

CDR3 protein: CASRETGENEQFF
CDR3 DNA: TGTGCCAGCAGGGAAACAGGGGAAAATGAGCAGTTCTTC
D gene: TRBD1
J gene: TRBJ2-1
V gene: TRBV6-5
clone size: once

CDR3 protein: CASSPRNPRDYGYTF
CDR3 DNA: TGTGCCAGCAGTCCCCGAAATCCACGCGACTATGGCTACACCTTC
D gene: .
J gene: TRBJ1-2
V gene: TRBV27
clone size: .

CDR3 protein: CASSLAGYGNQPQHF
CDR3 DNA: TGCGCCAGCAGCTTGGCGGGGTACGGCAATCAGCCCCAGCATTTT
D gene: .
J gene: TRBJ1-5
V gene: TRBV5-1
clone size: .

CDR3 protein: CASSWEGTGELFF
CDR3 DNA: TGCGCCAGCAGTTGGGAGGGTACCGGGGAGCTGTTTTTT
D gene: TRBD2
J gene: TRBJ2-2
V gene: TRBV5-1
clone size: .

CDR3 protein: CASSLGRGTYEQYF
CDR3 DNA: TGTGCCAGCAGTTTGGGCAGGGGCACCTACGAGCAGTACTTC
D gene: .
J gene: TRBJ2-7
V gene: TRBV27
clone size: .

CDR3 protein: CASSITSGPEQFF
CDR3 DNA: TGTGCCAGTAGTATAACCTCAGGTCCAGAGCAGTTCTTC
D gene: .
J gene: TRBJ2-1
V gene: TRBV19
clone size: .

CDR3 protein: CASSPAQRGYTF
CDR3 DNA: TGTGCCAGCAGCCCGGCCCAGAGGGGCTACACCTTC
D gene: .
J gene: TRBJ1-2
V gene: TRBV11-3
clone size: .

CDR3 protein: CASSHSGGSNQPQHF
CDR3 DNA: TGCGCCAGCAGCCACAGTGGAGGGAGCAATCAGCCCCAGCATTTT
D gene: .
J gene: TRBJ1-5
V gene: TRBV4-1
clone size: few